A selection of T cell receptor beta chains follows, all from one sample in a study of blood T cell repertoires in COVID-19. The protocol was immunoSEQ multiplex PCR, while the TCRdb copy is restricted to in-frame clones and leaves out a portion. The sample holds about 200,000 clones, about 88% seen once. Sequencing used peripheral blood. These receptors originate from a woman between 50 and 59 years old with COVID-19, enrolled during active disease. Both conserved end residues are part of each CDR3. Each record gives: V gene, D gene, clone size, J gene, CDR3 length, CDR3 protein, CDR3 DNA. A D gene is named only where the DNA matches it firmly. Clone sizes are given selectively: once, few, many, or a class where the clone is expanded.

v_call: TRBV11-2; d_call: .; clone_size: few; j_call: TRBJ2-1; cdr3_length: 19; cdr3_aa: CASSSEGLVPYSSYNEQFF; cdr3_nt: TGTGCCAGCAGCTCAGAGGGCCTGGTTCCCTACAGCTCCTACAATGAGCAGTTCTTC
v_call: TRBV19; d_call: .; clone_size: once; j_call: TRBJ1-1; cdr3_length: 15; cdr3_aa: CASSIRSRRYTEAFF; cdr3_nt: TGTGCCAGTAGTATAAGGAGTCGTCGGTACACTGAAGCTTTCTTT
v_call: TRBV15; d_call: TRBD2; clone_size: .; j_call: TRBJ2-3; cdr3_length: 15; cdr3_aa: CAASALAGGGDTQYF; cdr3_nt: TGTGCCGCCAGCGCCCTAGCGGGGGGCGGGGATACGCAGTATTTT
v_call: TRBV18; d_call: TRBD2; clone_size: once; j_call: TRBJ2-3; cdr3_length: 16; cdr3_aa: CASSPLAGLNTDTQYF; cdr3_nt: TGTGCCAGCTCACCATTAGCGGGGTTGAACACAGATACGCAGTATTTT
v_call: TRBV5-5; d_call: .; clone_size: .; j_call: TRBJ1-1; cdr3_length: 12; cdr3_aa: CASSLAGNEAFF; cdr3_nt: TGTGCCAGCAGCTTGGCAGGGAACGAAGCTTTCTTT
v_call: TRBV10-3; d_call: TRBD1; clone_size: .; j_call: TRBJ1-2; cdr3_length: 14; cdr3_aa: CATTAVQGGDGYTF; cdr3_nt: TGTGCCACTACGGCGGTCCAGGGGGGAGATGGCTACACCTTC
v_call: TRBV9; d_call: .; clone_size: .; j_call: TRBJ2-3; cdr3_length: 14; cdr3_aa: CASSAEGGTDTQYF; cdr3_nt: TGTGCCAGCAGCGCTGAGGGGGGCACAGATACGCAGTATTTT
v_call: TRBV28; d_call: TRBD1; clone_size: once; j_call: TRBJ2-7; cdr3_length: 13; cdr3_aa: CASSSTGTYEQYF; cdr3_nt: TGTGCCAGCAGTTCGACAGGGACCTACGAGCAGTACTTC
v_call: TRBV2; d_call: .; clone_size: .; j_call: TRBJ1-5; cdr3_length: 14; cdr3_aa: CASSDFVSYQPQHF; cdr3_nt: TGTGCCAGCAGTGATTTTGTATCCTATCAGCCCCAGCATTTT
v_call: TRBV5-4; d_call: TRBD1; clone_size: .; j_call: TRBJ1-1; cdr3_length: 16; cdr3_aa: CASSPGAGQRNTEAFF; cdr3_nt: TGTGCCAGCAGCCCGGGGGCGGGACAGAGGAACACTGAAGCTTTCTTT
v_call: TRBV4-1; d_call: TRBD1; clone_size: .; j_call: TRBJ1-6; cdr3_length: 14; cdr3_aa: CASSQLDRVSPLHF; cdr3_nt: TGCGCCAGCAGCCAATTGGACAGGGTTTCACCCCTCCACTTT
v_call: TRBV6-5; d_call: TRBD1; clone_size: .; j_call: TRBJ1-5; cdr3_length: 14; cdr3_aa: CASSKGQGVQPQHF; cdr3_nt: TGTGCCAGCAGCAAAGGGCAGGGGGTTCAGCCCCAGCATTTT
v_call: TRBV5-6; d_call: .; clone_size: few; j_call: TRBJ1-3; cdr3_length: 17; cdr3_aa: CASSLIGLLTAGNTIYF; cdr3_nt: TGTGCCAGCAGCTTGATAGGACTCCTAACCGCTGGAAACACCATATATTTT
v_call: TRBV7-9; d_call: TRBD1; clone_size: .; j_call: TRBJ1-2; cdr3_length: 16; cdr3_aa: CASSPLTGEGNYGYTF; cdr3_nt: TGTGCCAGCAGCCCTTTGACAGGGGAGGGTAACTATGGCTACACCTTC
v_call: TRBV5-1; d_call: TRBD1; clone_size: once; j_call: TRBJ1-3; cdr3_length: 16; cdr3_aa: CASSSQGVETGNTIYF; cdr3_nt: TGCGCCAGCAGCTCGCAGGGGGTTGAAACTGGAAACACCATATATTTT
v_call: TRBV6-5; d_call: TRBD2; clone_size: .; j_call: TRBJ2-1; cdr3_length: 14; cdr3_aa: CASSSTGGPNEQFF; cdr3_nt: TGTGCCAGCAGTAGTACGGGGGGGCCTAATGAGCAGTTCTTC
v_call: TRBV5-6; d_call: .; clone_size: .; j_call: TRBJ2-3; cdr3_length: 14; cdr3_aa: CASSFIQSTDTQYF; cdr3_nt: TGTGCCAGCAGCTTTATCCAGAGCACAGATACGCAGTATTTT
v_call: TRBV19; d_call: TRBD1; clone_size: .; j_call: TRBJ1-2; cdr3_length: 14; cdr3_aa: CASSIGTGVSGYTF; cdr3_nt: TGTGCCAGTAGTATAGGGACAGGGGTATCGGGCTACACCTTC
v_call: TRBV2; d_call: TRBD1; clone_size: .; j_call: TRBJ1-2; cdr3_length: 12; cdr3_aa: CASGDRVLGYTF; cdr3_nt: TGTGCCAGCGGTGACAGGGTACTTGGCTACACCTTC
v_call: TRBV6-1; d_call: .; clone_size: many; j_call: TRBJ2-4; cdr3_length: 15; cdr3_aa: CASSEARYTQNIQYF; cdr3_nt: TGTGCCAGCAGTGAAGCGCGGTACACTCAAAACATTCAGTACTTC
v_call: TRBV5-6; d_call: TRBD1; clone_size: .; j_call: TRBJ2-2; cdr3_length: 14; cdr3_aa: CASSGWTGSGELFF; cdr3_nt: TGTGCCAGCAGCGGTTGGACAGGGAGCGGGGAGCTGTTTTTT
v_call: TRBV5-8; d_call: .; clone_size: .; j_call: TRBJ1-1; cdr3_length: 13; cdr3_aa: CASSLRGWAEAFF; cdr3_nt: TGTGCCAGCAGCTTGAGGGGTTGGGCTGAAGCTTTCTTT
v_call: TRBV7-2; d_call: .; clone_size: few; j_call: TRBJ2-7; cdr3_length: 16; cdr3_aa: CASSLGTGTVSGEQYF; cdr3_nt: TGTGCCAGCAGCTTAGGGACCGGGACTGTGTCGGGCGAGCAGTACTTC
v_call: TRBV3-1/TRBV3-2; d_call: .; clone_size: .; j_call: TRBJ2-3; cdr3_length: 15; cdr3_aa: CASSPYGSSTDTQYF; cdr3_nt: TGTGCCAGCAGCCCATACGGTTCTAGCACAGATACGCAGTATTTT
v_call: TRBV19; d_call: TRBD2; clone_size: .; j_call: TRBJ2-1; cdr3_length: 17; cdr3_aa: CASSLRFSGGIYNEQFF; cdr3_nt: TGTGCCAGTAGTCTTCGTTTTAGCGGGGGGATCTACAATGAGCAGTTCTTC
v_call: TRBV5-1; d_call: .; clone_size: .; j_call: TRBJ1-1; cdr3_length: 15; cdr3_aa: CASSSLGPKRTEAFF; cdr3_nt: TGCGCCAGCAGCTCCCTGGGGCCCAAGAGGACTGAAGCTTTCTTT
v_call: TRBV19; d_call: TRBD2; clone_size: .; j_call: TRBJ2-3; cdr3_length: 19; cdr3_aa: CASSIGFSAVAGRTDTQYF; cdr3_nt: TGTGCCAGTAGTATTGGGTTCTCGGCGGTAGCGGGGAGGACAGATACGCAGTATTTT
v_call: TRBV19; d_call: TRBD1; clone_size: .; j_call: TRBJ1-4; cdr3_length: 14; cdr3_aa: CASSKAGGDEKLFF; cdr3_nt: TGTGCCAGTAGTAAGGCAGGGGGCGACGAAAAACTGTTTTTT
v_call: TRBV5-1; d_call: TRBD1; clone_size: .; j_call: TRBJ1-4; cdr3_length: 15; cdr3_aa: CASSRLGTDNEKLFF; cdr3_nt: TGCGCCAGCAGCCGCCTCGGGACAGATAATGAAAAACTGTTTTTT
v_call: TRBV3-1/TRBV3-2; d_call: .; clone_size: .; j_call: TRBJ2-2; cdr3_length: 15; cdr3_aa: CASSQVEVRPGELFF; cdr3_nt: TGTGCCAGCAGCCAAGTAGAAGTACGTCCCGGGGAGCTGTTTTTT
v_call: TRBV20-1; d_call: TRBD2; clone_size: .; j_call: TRBJ2-1; cdr3_length: 15; cdr3_aa: CSASLGSSGGAEQFF; cdr3_nt: TGCAGTGCTAGTTTGGGGTCTAGCGGGGGGGCTGAGCAGTTCTTC
v_call: TRBV5-1; d_call: .; clone_size: .; j_call: TRBJ2-3; cdr3_length: 13; cdr3_aa: CASSLDLTDTQYF; cdr3_nt: TGCGCCAGCAGCTTGGACTTGACAGATACGCAGTATTTT
v_call: TRBV28; d_call: TRBD1; clone_size: .; j_call: TRBJ1-1; cdr3_length: 12; cdr3_aa: CASRDRVTEAFF; cdr3_nt: TGTGCCAGCAGGGACAGGGTCACTGAAGCTTTCTTT
v_call: TRBV2; d_call: .; clone_size: .; j_call: TRBJ1-4; cdr3_length: 19; cdr3_aa: CASSDPTGEKGMVNEKLFF; cdr3_nt: TGTGCCAGCAGTGACCCGACAGGAGAGAAGGGGATGGTTAATGAAAAACTGTTTTTT
v_call: TRBV11-3; d_call: .; clone_size: .; j_call: TRBJ2-7; cdr3_length: 15; cdr3_aa: CASSLDPPGTRRQYF; cdr3_nt: TGTGCCAGCAGCTTAGATCCTCCGGGGACTCGCCGGCAGTACTTC
v_call: TRBV7-2; d_call: TRBD1; clone_size: once; j_call: TRBJ1-1; cdr3_length: 14; cdr3_aa: CASKLGGGRTEAFF; cdr3_nt: TGTGCCAGCAAATTAGGGGGCGGGAGGACTGAAGCTTTCTTT
v_call: TRBV25-1; d_call: .; clone_size: .; j_call: TRBJ1-1; cdr3_length: 13; cdr3_aa: CASRGRQGTEAFF; cdr3_nt: TGTGCCAGCAGGGGGAGGCAGGGCACTGAAGCTTTCTTT
v_call: TRBV7-9; d_call: .; clone_size: .; j_call: TRBJ2-3; cdr3_length: 17; cdr3_aa: CASSSPTGGDDTDTQYF; cdr3_nt: TGTGCCAGCAGCTCCCCCACTGGCGGGGACGACACAGATACGCAGTATTTT
v_call: TRBV9; d_call: .; clone_size: .; j_call: TRBJ2-3; cdr3_length: 16; cdr3_aa: CASSVGGHLWTDTQYF; cdr3_nt: TGTGCCAGCAGCGTAGGGGGACACCTATGGACAGATACGCAGTATTTT